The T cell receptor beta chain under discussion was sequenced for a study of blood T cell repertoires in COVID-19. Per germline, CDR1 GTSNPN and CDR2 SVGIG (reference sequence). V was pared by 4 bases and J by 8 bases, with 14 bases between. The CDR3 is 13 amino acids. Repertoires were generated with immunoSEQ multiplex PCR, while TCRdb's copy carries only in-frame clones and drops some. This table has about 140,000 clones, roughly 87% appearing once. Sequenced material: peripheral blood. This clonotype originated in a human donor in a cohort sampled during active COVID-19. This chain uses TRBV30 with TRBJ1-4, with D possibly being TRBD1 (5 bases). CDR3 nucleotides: TGTGCCTGGATCGGCAGGGTGGGAGAAAAACTGTTTTTT. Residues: CAWIGRVGEKLFF.